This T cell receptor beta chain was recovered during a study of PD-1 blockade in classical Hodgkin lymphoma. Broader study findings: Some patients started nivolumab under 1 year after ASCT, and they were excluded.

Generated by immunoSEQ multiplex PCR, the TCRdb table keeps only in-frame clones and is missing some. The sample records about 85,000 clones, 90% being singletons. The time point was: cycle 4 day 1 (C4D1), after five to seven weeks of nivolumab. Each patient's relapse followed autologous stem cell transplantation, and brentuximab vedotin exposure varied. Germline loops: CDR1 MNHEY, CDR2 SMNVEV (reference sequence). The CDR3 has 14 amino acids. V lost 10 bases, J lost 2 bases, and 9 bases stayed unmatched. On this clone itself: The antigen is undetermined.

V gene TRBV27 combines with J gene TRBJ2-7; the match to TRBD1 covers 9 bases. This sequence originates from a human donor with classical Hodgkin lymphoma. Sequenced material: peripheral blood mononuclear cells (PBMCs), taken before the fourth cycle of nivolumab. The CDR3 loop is CATRLGQGTYEQYF. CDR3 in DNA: TGTGCCACCCGACTGGGACAGGGTACCTACGAGCAGTACTTC.